This T cell receptor (beta chain) derives from a study of T cell responses to AZD1222 COVID-19 vaccine. TCRdb's table, derived via immunoSEQ multiplex PCR, lists solely in-frame clones and lacks some. The sample comprises 150,000 to 200,000 clones, roughly 93% of which are singletons, and roughly 3.8% rests with the top ten. The CDR3 runs to 13 residues. Germline assignment: CDR1 KGHSH and CDR2 LQKENI. Notes on this clone: Its antigen remains unknown. Its ends do not fully match the called genes, so a read error is possible.

Broader study findings: Regions left unmutated in variants are reportedly the target of nearly half of spike-specific TCRs. Spike as a whole was targeted by vaccine-associated CD4 TCRs, dominant at 160-218 and 743-854. Seropositive AZD1222 recipients at baseline numbered only six or seven. Donors were mostly white British, more females; clonal diversity possibly underestimated.

The specimen was peripheral blood, collected on day 0 of AZD1222 vaccination. This sequence joins TRBV18 and TRBJ1-2; D gene ambiguous. This TCR came from an adult in good health. The CDR3 reads CASSPPANYGYTF. CDR3 coding DNA: TGTGCCAGCTCACCTCCAGCTAATTATGGCTACACCTTC.